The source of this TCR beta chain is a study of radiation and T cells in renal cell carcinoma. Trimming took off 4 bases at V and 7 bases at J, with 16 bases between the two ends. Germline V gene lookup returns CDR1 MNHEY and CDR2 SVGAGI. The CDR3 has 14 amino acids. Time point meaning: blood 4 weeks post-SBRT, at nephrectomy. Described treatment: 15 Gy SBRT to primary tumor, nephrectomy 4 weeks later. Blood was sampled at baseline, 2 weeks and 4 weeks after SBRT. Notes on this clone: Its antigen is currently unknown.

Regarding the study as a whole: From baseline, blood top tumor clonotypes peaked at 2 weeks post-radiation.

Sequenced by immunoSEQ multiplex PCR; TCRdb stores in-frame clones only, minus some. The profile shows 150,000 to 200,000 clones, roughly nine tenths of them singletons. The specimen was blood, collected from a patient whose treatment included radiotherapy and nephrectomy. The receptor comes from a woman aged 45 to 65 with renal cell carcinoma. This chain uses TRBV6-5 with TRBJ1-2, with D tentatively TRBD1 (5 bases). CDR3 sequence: CASSLGRAIRGYTF. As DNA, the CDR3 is TGTGCCAGCAGTTTGGGCAGGGCCATTCGTGGCTACACCTTC.